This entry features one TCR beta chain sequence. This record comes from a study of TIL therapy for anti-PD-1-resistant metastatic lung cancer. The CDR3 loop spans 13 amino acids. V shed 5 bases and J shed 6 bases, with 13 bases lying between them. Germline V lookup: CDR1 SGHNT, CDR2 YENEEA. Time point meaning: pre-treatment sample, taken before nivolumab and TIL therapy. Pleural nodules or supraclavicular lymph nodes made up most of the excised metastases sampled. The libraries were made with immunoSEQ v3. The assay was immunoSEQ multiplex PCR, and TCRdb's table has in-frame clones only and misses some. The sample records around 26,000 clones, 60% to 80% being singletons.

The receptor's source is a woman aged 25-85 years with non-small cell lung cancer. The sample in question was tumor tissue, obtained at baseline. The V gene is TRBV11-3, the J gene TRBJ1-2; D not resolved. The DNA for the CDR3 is TGTGCCAGCAGCGATACAACGTCCAATGGCTACACCTTC. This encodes CASSDTTSNGYTF.